These T cell receptor beta chains were read from a single sample in a study of beta chain features in type 1 diabetes. The table came from immunoSEQ multiplex PCR; TCRdb's copy has only in-frame clones and leaves some out. This table has around 310,000 clones, roughly 9.6% appearing once. Sequenced sample: naive CD4+ T cells from blood. The receptors were sampled from a woman aged 25-40 years in good health. Both conserved end residues are trimmed from each CDR3. The D gene is left open where the match is weak.

V,D,CDR3
TRBV28,TRBD1,ASSRQGPYEQY
TRBV28,NA,ASSFPQGLTEAF
TRBV19,TRBD1,ASSIDYGGQGGLH
TRBV28,NA,ASSQGSNTGELF
TRBV9,TRBD1,ASSVAAGQGQETQY
TRBV18,TRBD1,ASSPAGQGWNEQF
TRBV7-9,TRBD1,ASSIGGGQGQETQY
TRBV9,NA,ASSVELAAEQY
TRBV18,NA,ASSPRPGDYEQY
TRBV30,NA,AWSVRGAYGYT